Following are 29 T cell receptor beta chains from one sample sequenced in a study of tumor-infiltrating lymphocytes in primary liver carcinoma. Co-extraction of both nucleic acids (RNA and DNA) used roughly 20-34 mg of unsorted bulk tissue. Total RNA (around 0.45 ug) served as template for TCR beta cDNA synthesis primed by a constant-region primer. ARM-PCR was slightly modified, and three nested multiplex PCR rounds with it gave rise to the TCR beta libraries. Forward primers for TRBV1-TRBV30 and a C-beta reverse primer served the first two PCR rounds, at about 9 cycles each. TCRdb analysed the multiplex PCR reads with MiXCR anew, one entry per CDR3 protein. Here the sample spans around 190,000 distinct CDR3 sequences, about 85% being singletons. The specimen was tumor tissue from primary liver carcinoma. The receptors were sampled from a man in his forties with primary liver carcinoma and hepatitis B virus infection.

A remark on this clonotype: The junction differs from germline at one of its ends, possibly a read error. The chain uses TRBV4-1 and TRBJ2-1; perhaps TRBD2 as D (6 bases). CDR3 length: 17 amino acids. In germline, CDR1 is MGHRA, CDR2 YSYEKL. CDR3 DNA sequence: TGCGCCATCAGCCCTCTGATAACTAACGGGAGCGGAAATGCGCAGTTCTTC. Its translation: CAISPLITNGSGNAQFF.

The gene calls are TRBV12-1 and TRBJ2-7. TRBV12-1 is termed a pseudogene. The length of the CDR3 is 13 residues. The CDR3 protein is CASSFLANYEQYF. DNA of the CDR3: TGTGCGAGCAGCTTTCTGGCTAACTACGAGCAGTACTTC.

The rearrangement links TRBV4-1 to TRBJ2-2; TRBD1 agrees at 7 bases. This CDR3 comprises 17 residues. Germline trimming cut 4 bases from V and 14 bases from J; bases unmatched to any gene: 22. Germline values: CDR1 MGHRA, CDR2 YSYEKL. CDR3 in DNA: TGCGCCAGCAGCCCCCAAACAGGGGTCCTAAACACCGAGGAACTGTTTTTT. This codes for CASSPQTGVLNTEELFF.

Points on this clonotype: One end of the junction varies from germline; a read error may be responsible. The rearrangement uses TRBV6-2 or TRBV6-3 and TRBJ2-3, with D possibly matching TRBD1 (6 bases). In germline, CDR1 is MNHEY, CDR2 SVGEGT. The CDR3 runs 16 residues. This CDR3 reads CASSYGGRSWTDMQYF. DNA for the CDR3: TGTGCCAGCAGTTACGGGGGCAGGAGTTGGACAGATATGCAGTATTTT.

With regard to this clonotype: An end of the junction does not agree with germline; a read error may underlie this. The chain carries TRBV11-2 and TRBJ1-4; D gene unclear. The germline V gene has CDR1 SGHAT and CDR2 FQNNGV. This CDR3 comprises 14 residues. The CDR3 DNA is TGTGGCAGCAGTTTAGATCTTGGAGGGCTCAGGCTGTTTTTT. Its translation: CGSSLDLGGLRLFF.

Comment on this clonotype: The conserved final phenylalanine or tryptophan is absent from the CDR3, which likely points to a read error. The DNA of the CDR3 is TGTGCCAGCAGTGAAGCCAGGGGCGCGAAGCCCCAGCATGTT. Protein: CASSEARGAKPQHV. The chain uses TRBV6-1 and TRBJ1-5, with D possibly matching TRBD1 (6 bases). CDR1 is MNHNS, CDR2 SASEGT, per germline. The CDR3 consists of 14 residues. Trimming took off 0 bases at V and 8 bases at J, with 11 bases between the two ends.

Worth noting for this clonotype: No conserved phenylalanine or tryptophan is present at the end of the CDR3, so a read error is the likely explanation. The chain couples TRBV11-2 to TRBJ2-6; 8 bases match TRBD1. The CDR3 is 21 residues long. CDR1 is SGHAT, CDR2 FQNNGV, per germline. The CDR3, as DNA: TGTGCCAGCATCATGGGGGGAGACAGGGGCATTTCCCTCTCTGGGGCCAACATCCTGACTCTC. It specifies CASIMGGDRGISLSGANILTL.

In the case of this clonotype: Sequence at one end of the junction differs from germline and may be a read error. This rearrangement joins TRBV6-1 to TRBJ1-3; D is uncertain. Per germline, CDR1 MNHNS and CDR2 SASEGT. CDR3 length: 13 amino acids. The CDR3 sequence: CASVDRSGITIYF. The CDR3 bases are TGTGCCTCTGTGGACCGTTCTGGAATCACCATATATTTT.

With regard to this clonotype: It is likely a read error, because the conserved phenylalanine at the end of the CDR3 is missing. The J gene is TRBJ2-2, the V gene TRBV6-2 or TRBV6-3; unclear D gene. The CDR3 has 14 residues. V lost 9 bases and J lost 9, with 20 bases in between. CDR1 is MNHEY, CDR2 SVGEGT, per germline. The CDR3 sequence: CASRTEPNIRELFL. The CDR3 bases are TGTGCCAGTCGGACGGAACCAAACATCAGGGAGCTGTTTTTA.

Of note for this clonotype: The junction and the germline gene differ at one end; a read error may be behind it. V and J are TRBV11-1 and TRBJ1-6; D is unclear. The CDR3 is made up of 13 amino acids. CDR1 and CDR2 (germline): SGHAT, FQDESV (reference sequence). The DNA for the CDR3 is TGTGCCAACAGCCGGAGGCTGGTTTCATCCCTCCACTTT. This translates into CANSRRLVSSLHF.

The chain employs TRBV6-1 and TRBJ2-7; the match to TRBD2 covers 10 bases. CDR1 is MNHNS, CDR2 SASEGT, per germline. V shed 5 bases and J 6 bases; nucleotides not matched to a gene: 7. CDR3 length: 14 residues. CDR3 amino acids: CASSYSAGGSEQYF. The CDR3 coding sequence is TGTGCCAGCAGTTATTCAGCGGGAGGGAGCGAGCAGTACTTC.

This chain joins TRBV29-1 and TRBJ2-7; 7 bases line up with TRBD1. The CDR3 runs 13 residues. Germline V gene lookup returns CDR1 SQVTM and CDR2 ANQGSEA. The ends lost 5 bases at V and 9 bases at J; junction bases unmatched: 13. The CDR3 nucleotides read TGCAGCGTTACCCCGACAGGGCTCCAAGGGCAGTACTTC. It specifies CSVTPTGLQGQYF.

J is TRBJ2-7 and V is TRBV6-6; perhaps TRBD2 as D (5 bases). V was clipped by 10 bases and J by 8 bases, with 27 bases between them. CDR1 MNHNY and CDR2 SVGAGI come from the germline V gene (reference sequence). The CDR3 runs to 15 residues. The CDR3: CAITYPEGRGDKQYF. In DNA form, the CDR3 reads TGTGCCATCACTTACCCCGAAGGGAGAGGAGACAAGCAGTACTTC.

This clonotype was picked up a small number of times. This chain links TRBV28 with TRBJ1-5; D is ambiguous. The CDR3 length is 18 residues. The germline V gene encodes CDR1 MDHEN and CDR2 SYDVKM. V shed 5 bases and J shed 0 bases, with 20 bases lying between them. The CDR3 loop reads CASSPSEALRHSNQPQHF. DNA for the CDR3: TGTGCCAGCAGTCCCTCGGAGGCGCTAAGACATAGCAATCAGCCCCAGCATTTT.

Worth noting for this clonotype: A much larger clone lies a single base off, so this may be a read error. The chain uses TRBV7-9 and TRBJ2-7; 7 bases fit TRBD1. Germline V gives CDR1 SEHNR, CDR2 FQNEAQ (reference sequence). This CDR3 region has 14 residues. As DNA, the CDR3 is TGTGCCAACAGCTCCGGACAGGATCTCCACGAGCAGTACTTC. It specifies CANSSGQDLHEQYF.

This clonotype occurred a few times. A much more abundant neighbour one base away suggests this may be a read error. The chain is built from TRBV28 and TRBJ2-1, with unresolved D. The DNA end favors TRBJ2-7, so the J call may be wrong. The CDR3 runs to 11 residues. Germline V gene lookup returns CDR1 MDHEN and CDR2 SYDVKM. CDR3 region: CASGVRNEQYF. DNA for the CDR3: TGTGCCAGCGGAGTCAGGAATGAGCAGTACTTC.

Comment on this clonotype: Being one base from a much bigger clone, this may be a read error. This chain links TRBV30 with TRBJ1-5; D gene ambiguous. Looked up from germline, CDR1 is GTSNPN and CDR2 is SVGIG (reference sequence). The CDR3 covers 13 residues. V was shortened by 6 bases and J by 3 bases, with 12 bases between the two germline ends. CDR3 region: CACASVANQPQHF. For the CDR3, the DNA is TGTGCCTGTGCGTCCGTAGCCAATCAGCCCCAGCATTTT.

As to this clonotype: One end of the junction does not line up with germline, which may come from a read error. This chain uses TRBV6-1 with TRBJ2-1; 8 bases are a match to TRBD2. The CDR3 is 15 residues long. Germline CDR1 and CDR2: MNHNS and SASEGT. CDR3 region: CTSSEDAGGYNDQFF. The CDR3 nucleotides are TGTACCAGCAGTGAAGATGCGGGAGGATACAATGATCAGTTCTTC.

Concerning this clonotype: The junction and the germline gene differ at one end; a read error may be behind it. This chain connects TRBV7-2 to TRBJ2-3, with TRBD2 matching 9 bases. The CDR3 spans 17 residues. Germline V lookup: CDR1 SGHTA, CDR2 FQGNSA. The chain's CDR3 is CASRLTSGSGGTDTLYF. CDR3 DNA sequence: TGTGCCAGCAGACTGACTAGCGGTTCGGGGGGCACAGATACGCTGTATTTT.

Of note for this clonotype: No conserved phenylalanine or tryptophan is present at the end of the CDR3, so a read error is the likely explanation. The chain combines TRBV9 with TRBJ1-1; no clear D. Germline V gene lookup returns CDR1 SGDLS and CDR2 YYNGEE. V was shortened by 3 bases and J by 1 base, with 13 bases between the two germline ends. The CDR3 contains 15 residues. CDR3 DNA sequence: TGTGCCAGCAGCGCTGGGTTCTTGGGGAACACTGAAGCTTTCTTA. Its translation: CASSAGFLGNTEAFL.

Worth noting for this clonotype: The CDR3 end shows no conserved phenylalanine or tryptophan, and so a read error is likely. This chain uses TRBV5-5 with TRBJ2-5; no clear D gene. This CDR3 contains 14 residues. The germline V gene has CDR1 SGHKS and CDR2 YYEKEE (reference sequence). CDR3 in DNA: TGTGACAGCAGCTTGGCTCGGTTTCAGGAGACCCAGTACATC. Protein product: CDSSLARFQETQYI.

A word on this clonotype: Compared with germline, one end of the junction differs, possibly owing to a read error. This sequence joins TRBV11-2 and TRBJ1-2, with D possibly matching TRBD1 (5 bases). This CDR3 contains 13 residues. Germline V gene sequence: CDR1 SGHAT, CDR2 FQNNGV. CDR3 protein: CASSSAWGSGYAF. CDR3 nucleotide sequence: TGTGCCAGCAGTTCCGCCTGGGGCTCCGGCTACGCCTTC.

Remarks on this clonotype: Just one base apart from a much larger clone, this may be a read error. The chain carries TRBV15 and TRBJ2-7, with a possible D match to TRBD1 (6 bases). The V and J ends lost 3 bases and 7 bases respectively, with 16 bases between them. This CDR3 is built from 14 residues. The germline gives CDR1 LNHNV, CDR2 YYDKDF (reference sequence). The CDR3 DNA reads TGTGCCACCAGCAGGGGACATGGGGCGCGGGAGCAGTACTTC. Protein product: CATSRGHGAREQYF.

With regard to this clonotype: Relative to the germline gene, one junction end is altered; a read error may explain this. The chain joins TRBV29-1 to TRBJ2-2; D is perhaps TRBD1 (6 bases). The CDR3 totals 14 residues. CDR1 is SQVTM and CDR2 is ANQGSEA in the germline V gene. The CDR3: CIVVNRVNTGELFF. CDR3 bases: TGCATCGTTGTCAACAGGGTGAACACTGGGGAGCTGTTTTTT.

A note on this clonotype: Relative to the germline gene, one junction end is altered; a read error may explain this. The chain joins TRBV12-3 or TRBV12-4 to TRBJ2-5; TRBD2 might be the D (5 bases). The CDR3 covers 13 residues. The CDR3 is CASILSGVETQYF. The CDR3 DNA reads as TGTGCCAGCATTTTGTCCGGGGTTGAGACTCAGTACTTC.

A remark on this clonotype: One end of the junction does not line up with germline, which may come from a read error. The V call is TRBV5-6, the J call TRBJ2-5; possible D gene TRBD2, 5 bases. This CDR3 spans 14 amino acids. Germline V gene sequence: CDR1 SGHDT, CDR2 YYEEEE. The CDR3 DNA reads TGTGCCAGCAGCATGGAGGCTAACCAAGGGACCCAGTACTTC. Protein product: CASSMEANQGTQYF.

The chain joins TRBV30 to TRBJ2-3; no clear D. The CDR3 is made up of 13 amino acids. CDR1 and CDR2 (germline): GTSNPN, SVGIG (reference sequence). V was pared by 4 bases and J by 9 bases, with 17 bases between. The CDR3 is CAWTKLERDTQYF. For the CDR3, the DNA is TGTGCCTGGACCAAGCTGGAGAGAGACACGCAGTATTTT.

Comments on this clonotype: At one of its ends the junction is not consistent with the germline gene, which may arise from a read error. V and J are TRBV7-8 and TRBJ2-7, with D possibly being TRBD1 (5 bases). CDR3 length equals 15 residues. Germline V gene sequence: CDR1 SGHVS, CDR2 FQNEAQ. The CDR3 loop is CTSRVTNGARSEQYF. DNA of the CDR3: TGTACCAGCAGGGTAACTAACGGAGCTAGGTCCGAACAGTACTTC.

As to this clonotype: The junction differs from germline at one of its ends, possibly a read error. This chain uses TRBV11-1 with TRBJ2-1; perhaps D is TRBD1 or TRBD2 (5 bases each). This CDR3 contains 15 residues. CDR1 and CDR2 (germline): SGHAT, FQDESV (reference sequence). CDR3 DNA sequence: TGTGCCAGCAGCTTCCAGGGACCCCTGGACGATGAGCAGATCTTC. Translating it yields CASSFQGPLDDEQIF.